This T cell receptor beta chain originates from a study of shared clonotypes between healthy human individuals. CD45RO-negative cells were positively selected for CCR7, leaving out terminally differentiated effector memory CD45RA+ cells. In the case of this clone: Its specificity is unknown.

The CDR3 runs to 15 residues. V lost 6 bases, J lost 4 bases, and 14 bases stayed unmatched. Germline loops: CDR1 SQVTM, CDR2 ANQGSEA. Deep-level settings were used for running the assay. Assay used: immunoSEQ multiplex PCR; TCRdb lists only in-frame clones, some missing. The sample consists of around 700,000 clones, 90% to 95% of them appearing once. The study's findings and limits: Sampling covered blood only; tissue repertoires likely differ. Non-shared clonotypes displayed generation probabilities falling below those of clonotypes present in all four donors. The authors expected sequencing depth to affect clonotype sharing among donors.

The genes are TRBV29-1 and TRBJ2-7; TRBD2 matches at 8 bases. Input material: naive CD8+ T cells sorted from blood. The sequence derives from a man younger than 40 in good health. The CDR3 here is CSVGPSTSVVYEQYF. The CDR3 DNA sequence: TGCAGCGTCGGGCCGTCGACTAGCGTTGTATACGAGCAGTACTTC.